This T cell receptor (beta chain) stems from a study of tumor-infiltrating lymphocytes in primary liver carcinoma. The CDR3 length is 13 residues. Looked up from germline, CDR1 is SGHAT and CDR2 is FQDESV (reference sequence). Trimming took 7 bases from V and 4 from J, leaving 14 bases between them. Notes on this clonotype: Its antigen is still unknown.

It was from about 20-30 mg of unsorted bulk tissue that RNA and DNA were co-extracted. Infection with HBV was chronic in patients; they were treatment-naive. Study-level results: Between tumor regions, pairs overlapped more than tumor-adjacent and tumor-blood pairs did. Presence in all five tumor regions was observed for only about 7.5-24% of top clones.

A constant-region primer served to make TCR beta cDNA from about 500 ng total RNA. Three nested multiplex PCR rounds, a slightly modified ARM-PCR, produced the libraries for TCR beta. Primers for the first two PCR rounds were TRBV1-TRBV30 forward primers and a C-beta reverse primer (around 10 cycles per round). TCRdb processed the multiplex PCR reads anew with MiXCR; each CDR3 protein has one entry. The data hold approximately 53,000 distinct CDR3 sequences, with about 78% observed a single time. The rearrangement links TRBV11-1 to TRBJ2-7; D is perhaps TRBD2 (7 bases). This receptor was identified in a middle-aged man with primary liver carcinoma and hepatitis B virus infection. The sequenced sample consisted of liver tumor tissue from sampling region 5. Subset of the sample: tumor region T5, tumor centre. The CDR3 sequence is CASKGGRSYEQYF. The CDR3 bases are TGTGCCAGCAAGGGGGGGCGATCTTACGAGCAGTACTTC.